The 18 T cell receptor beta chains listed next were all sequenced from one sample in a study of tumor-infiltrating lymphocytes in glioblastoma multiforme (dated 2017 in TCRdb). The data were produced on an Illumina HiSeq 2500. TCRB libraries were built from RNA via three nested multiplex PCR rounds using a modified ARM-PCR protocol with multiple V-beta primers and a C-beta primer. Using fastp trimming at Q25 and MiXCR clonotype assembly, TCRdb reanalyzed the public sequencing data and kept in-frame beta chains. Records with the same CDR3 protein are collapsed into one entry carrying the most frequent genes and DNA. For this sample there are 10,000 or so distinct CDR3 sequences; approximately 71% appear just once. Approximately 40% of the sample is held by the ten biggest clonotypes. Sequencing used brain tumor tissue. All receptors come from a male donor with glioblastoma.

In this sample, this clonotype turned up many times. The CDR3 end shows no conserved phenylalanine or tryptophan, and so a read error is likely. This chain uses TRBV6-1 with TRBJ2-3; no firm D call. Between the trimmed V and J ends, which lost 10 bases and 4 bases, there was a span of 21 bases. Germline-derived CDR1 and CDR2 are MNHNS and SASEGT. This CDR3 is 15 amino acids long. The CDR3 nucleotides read TGTGCCAACCTCGGCGGCACTACCCTAGCAGATACGCAGTATATT. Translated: CANLGGTTLADTQYI.

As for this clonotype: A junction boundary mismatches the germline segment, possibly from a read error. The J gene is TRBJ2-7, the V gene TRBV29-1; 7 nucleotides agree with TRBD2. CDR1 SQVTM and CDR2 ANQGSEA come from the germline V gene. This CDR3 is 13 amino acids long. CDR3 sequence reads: CIVQTSDSYEQYF. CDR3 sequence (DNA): TGCATCGTCCAAACTAGCGACTCCTATGAGCAGTATTTC.

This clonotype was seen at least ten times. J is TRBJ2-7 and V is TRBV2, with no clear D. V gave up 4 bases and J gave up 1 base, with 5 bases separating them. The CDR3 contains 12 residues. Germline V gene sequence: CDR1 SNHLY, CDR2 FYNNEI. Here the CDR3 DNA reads TGTGCCAGCAGTGCCCTATCCTACGAGCAGTACTTC. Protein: CASSALSYEQYF.

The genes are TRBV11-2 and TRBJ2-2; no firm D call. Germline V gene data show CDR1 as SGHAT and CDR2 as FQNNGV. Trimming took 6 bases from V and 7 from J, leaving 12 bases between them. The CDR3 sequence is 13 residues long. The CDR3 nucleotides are TGTGCCAGCAGTCGCGTGGTGGGCGGGGAGCTGTTTTTT. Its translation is CASSRVVGGELFF.

CDR3 region: CASSLVAAGCQETQYF. CDR3 in DNA: TGTGCCAGCAGCTTGGTGGCAGCGGGGTGTCAAGAGACCCAGTACTTC. J is TRBJ2-5 and V is TRBV5-6; 7 bases align to TRBD2. In germline, CDR1 is SGHDT, CDR2 YYEEEE. Trimming removed 0 bases from V and 2 bases from J; junction bases left unmatched: 7. The CDR3 totals 16 residues.

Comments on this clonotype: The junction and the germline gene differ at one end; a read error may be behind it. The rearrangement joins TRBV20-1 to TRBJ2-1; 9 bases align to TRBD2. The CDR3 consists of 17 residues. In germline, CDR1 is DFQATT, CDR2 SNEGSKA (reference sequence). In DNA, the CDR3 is TGCAGTGCTAGTCTCTGGCGGGAGGGCGCTTCCTACAATGAACAGTTCTTC. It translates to CSASLWREGASYNEQFF.

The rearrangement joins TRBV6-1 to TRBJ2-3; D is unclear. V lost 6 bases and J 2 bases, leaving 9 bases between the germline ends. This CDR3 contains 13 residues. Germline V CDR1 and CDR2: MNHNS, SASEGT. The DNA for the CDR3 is TGTGCCAGCAGGCACCCTCTCACAGATACGCAGTATTTT. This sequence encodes CASRHPLTDTQYF.

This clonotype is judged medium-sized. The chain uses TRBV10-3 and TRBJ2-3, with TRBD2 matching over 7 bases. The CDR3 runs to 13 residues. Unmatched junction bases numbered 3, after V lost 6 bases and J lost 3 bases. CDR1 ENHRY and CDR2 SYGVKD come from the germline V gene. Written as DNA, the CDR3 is TGTGCCATCAGATCGCGGGAGACAGATACGCAGTATTTT. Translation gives CAIRSRETDTQYF.

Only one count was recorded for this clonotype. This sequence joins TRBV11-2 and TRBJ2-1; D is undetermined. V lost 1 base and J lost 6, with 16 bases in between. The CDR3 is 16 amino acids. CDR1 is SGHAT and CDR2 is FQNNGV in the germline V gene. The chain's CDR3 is CASSLGPPIMLNEQFF. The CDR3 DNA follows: TGTGCCAGCAGCTTAGGCCCCCCTATCATGCTCAATGAGCAGTTCTTC.

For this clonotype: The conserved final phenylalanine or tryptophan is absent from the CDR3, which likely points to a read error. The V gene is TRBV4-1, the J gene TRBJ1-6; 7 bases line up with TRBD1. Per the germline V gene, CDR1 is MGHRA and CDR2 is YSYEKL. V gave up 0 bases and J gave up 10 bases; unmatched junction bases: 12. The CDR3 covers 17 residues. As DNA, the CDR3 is TGCGCCAGCAGCCAAGATAGGAGACAGGGTATTAAATCACCCCTCCACTCT. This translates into CASSQDRRQGIKSPLHS.

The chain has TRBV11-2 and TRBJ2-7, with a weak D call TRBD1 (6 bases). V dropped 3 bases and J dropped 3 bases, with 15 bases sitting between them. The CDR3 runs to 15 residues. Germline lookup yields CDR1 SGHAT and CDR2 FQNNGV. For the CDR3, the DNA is TGTGCCAGCAGCTTCCCTCACAGGGAAATCTACGAGCAGTACTTC. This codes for CASSFPHREIYEQYF.

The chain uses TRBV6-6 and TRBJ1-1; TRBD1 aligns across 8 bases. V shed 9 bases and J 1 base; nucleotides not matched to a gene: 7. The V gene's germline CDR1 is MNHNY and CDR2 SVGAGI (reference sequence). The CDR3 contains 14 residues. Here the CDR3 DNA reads TGTGCCAGAAGGGGACAGGCGTCGAACACTGAAGCTTTCTTT. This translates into CARRGQASNTEAFF.

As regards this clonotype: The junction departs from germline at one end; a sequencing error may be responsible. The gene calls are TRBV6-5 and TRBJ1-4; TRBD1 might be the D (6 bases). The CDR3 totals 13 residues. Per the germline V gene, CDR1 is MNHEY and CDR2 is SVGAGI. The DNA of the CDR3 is TGTGCCAGCAGTGAGACAGGCAATGAGAAACTGTTGTTT. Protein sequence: CASSETGNEKLLF.

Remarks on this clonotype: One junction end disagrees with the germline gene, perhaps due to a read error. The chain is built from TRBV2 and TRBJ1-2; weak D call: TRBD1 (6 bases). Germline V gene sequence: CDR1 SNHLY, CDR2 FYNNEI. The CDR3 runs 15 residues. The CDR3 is CASSISQGPGYGYIF. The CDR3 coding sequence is TGTGCCAGTAGTATATCTCAGGGGCCGGGCTATGGCTACATCTTC.

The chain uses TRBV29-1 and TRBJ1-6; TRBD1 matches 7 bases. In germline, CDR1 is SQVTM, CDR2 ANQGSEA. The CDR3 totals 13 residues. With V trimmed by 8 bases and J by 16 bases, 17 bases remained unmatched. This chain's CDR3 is CSFARDRESPLHF. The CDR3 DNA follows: TGCAGCTTTGCCAGGGACAGAGAATCCCCTCTCCACTTT. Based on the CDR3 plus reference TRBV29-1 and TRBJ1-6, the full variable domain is SAVISQKPSRDICQRGTSLTIQCQVDSQVTMMFWYRQQPGQSLTLIATANQGSEATYESGFVIDKFPISRPNLTFSTLTVSNMSPEDSSIYLCSFARDRESPLHFGNGTRLTVT.

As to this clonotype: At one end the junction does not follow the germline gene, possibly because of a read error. The CDR3 is CGSSRVAGGLKDTQYF. CDR3 nucleotides: TGTGGCAGCTCCCGGGTAGCGGGAGGGCTCAAAGATACGCAGTATTTT. The chain recombines TRBV5-4 with TRBJ2-3; 11 bases line up with TRBD2. The CDR3 length is 16 residues. Germline-derived CDR1 and CDR2 are SGHNT and YYREEE (reference sequence).

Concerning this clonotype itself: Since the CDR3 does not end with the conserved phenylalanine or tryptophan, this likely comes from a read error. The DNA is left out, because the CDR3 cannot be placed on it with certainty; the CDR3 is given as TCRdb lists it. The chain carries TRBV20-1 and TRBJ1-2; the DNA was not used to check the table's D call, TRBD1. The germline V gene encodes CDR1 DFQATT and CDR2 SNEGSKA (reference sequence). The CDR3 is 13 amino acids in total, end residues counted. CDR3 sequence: CRARDRTGNGCTS.

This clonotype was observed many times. CDR3 nucleotides: TGTGCCACCAGCAGTAGTGACGCTGAAGCTTTCTTT. Amino acids: CATSSSDAEAFF. The chain employs TRBV24-1 and TRBJ1-1, with D uncertain. The V gene's germline CDR1 is KGHDR and CDR2 SFDVKD. Deletions cut 7 bases from V and 6 bases from J, with 11 bases between. The CDR3 contains 12 residues.